This T cell receptor beta chain was recovered during a study of T-cell reconstitution after alpha-beta-depleted transplantation in children. Germline V gene lookup returns CDR1 MGHDK and CDR2 SYGVNS. CDR3 length equals 14 residues. V was clipped by 4 bases and J by 1 base, with 10 bases between them. This clonotype has only a few counts. Molecular barcoding with unique molecular identifiers was used for the TCRbeta library. TCRdb reanalysed the PCR reads using MiXCR and keeps one entry per CDR3 protein. In the table there are over 400,000 distinct CDR3 sequences, 9.5% to 15% of which are singletons. The source is a human donor who donated a stem cell graft to a child with combined immunodeficiency. The chain links TRBV25-1 to TRBJ1-1, with a weak D call TRBD1 (5 bases). The sequencing here drew on PBMCs from the stem cell graft donor, taken from the stem cell graft. The CDR3 region has the DNA TGTGCCAGCAGTGTCGCCGGACAGAACACTGAAGCTTTCTTT. Its protein product is CASSVAGQNTEAFF.